The text below deals with one T cell receptor (beta chain). Its specificity is not known. The sample belongs to a study of T cell responses to AZD1222 COVID-19 vaccine. The CDR3 runs to 13 residues. CDR1 and CDR2 (germline): SGDLS, YYNGEE. V dropped 2 bases and J dropped 0 bases, with 6 bases sitting between them. Whole-study results and caveats: Most donors were white British, females outnumbered males, and clonal diversity was possibly underestimated.

TCRdb keeps only in-frame clones here, not all; method: immunoSEQ multiplex PCR. This repertoire shows around 20,000 clones, 80% to 85% found once; its top ten account for 16%. This sequence was found in an adult who received the AZD1222 COVID-19 vaccine. The chain combines TRBV9 with TRBJ2-7; D gene ambiguous. The specimen comprised peripheral blood, sampled 28 days after the second AZD1222 dose. CDR3 protein: CASSVGPSYEQYF. CDR3 DNA sequence: TGTGCCAGCAGCGTCGGTCCCTCCTACGAGCAGTACTTC.